A single sample is the source of the 9 T cell receptor beta chains below, sequenced in a study of T cells after yellow fever vaccination. MiXCR, run by TCRdb on the 5' RACE reads, gives a single entry per CDR3 protein. The table includes a few hundred thousand distinct CDR3 sequences, 6% to 7.5% detected once. The sample was CD4+ T cells sorted from PBMCs, taken 15 days after the yellow fever booster vaccination. These receptors came from a man younger than 45 who received the YFV17D yellow fever vaccine.

This clonotype was found a few times. J is TRBJ2-5 and V is TRBV7-2; 11 nucleotides agree with TRBD2. V lost 5 bases and J lost 1; bases outside the gene matches: 6. There are 16 residues in the CDR3. CDR1 is SGHTA, CDR2 FQGNSA, per germline. The CDR3 DNA reads TGTGCCAGCAGCACCCGTAGCGGGAGGGCCCAAGAGACCCAGTACTTC. This gives the protein CASSTRSGRAQETQYF. Full variable domain (rest looked up from reference TRBV7-2 and TRBJ2-5): GAGVSQSPSNKVTEKGKDVELRCDPISGHTALYWYRQSLGQGLEFLIYFQGNSAPDKSGLPSDRFSAERTGGSVSTLTIQRTQQEDSAVYLCASSTRSGRAQETQYFGPGTRLLVL.

The chain carries TRBV20-1 and TRBJ2-6; either TRBD1 or TRBD2 may fit D (5 bases each). The CDR3 length is 16 residues. Germline loops: CDR1 DFQATT, CDR2 SNEGSKA (reference sequence). Trimming removed 4 bases at V and 0 bases at J, with 13 bases between. In DNA form, the CDR3 reads TGCAGTGCTATTGGGGACCGCAGCTCTGGGGCCAACGTCCTGACTTTC. Its translation is CSAIGDRSSGANVLTF.

The sample holds a few counts of this clonotype. The genes are TRBV29-1 and TRBJ2-1; perhaps TRBD1 as D (6 bases). V gave up 7 bases and J gave up 2 bases, with 18 bases separating them. Germline V gene data show CDR1 as SQVTM and CDR2 as ANQGSEA. The CDR3 totals 15 residues. CDR3 sequence reads: CSARRDTGTYNEQFF. Written as DNA, the CDR3 is TGCAGCGCCAGAAGAGACACAGGGACCTACAATGAGCAGTTCTTC.

This clonotype was picked up a small number of times. The V call is TRBV20-1, the J call TRBJ2-7; 9 bases are shared with TRBD2. This CDR3 has 14 amino acids. CDR1 and CDR2 (germline): DFQATT, SNEGSKA (reference sequence). CDR3 amino acids: CRPTPSGTTYEQYF. CDR3 coding DNA: TGCAGACCCACCCCTAGCGGGACTACCTACGAGCAGTACTTC.

The chain has TRBV5-1 and TRBJ2-2, with D possibly being TRBD2 (6 bases). CDR1 SGHRS and CDR2 YFSETQ come from the germline V gene. V was cut by 3 bases and J by 4 bases, with 16 bases left in between. CDR3 length equals 16 residues. CDR3 nucleotides: TGCGCCAGCAGCTCTAGTCTAGCGCAGGGCACCGGGGAGCTGTTTTTT. It is translated as CASSSSLAQGTGELFF.

This clonotype appeared many times. The J gene is TRBJ1-1, the V gene TRBV3-1; D not certain. The CDR3 consists of 14 residues. Trimming took off 6 bases at V and 0 bases at J, with 11 bases between the two ends. The germline V gene encodes CDR1 LGHDT and CDR2 YNNKEL (reference sequence). The CDR3 DNA sequence: TGTGCCAGCAGGAACAGAAATCTGAACACTGAAGCTTTCTTT. Translating it yields CASRNRNLNTEAFF.

This clonotype has more than one count but fewer than ten. CDR3 sequence: CASSYLQAGQETQYF. The DNA for the CDR3 is TGTGCCAGCAGTTACTTGCAGGCTGGCCAAGAGACCCAGTACTTC. This chain connects TRBV6-5 to TRBJ2-5; D is ambiguous. Trimming removed 1 base at V and 1 base at J, with 10 bases between. CDR1 is MNHEY, CDR2 SVGAGI, per germline. CDR3 length: 15 residues.

In its sample, this clonotype was seen many times. The V gene is TRBV29-1, the J gene TRBJ1-4; no firm D call. Per germline, CDR1 SQVTM and CDR2 ANQGSEA. The CDR3 is 11 amino acids. Trimming removed 1 base at V and 8 bases at J, with 5 bases between. The CDR3 DNA is TGCAGCGTTGAAGTACAGGAAAAACTGTTTTTT. Protein sequence: CSVEVQEKLFF.

Remarks on this clonotype: This may be a read error: a much more frequent sequence differs by one nucleotide. The chain is built from TRBV3-1 and TRBJ2-1; 12 bases fit TRBD2. The germline gives CDR1 LGHDT, CDR2 YNNKEL (reference sequence). V lost 0 bases and J lost 0; bases outside the gene matches: 9. The CDR3 has 20 residues. The CDR3 loop is CASSQDQRTSGIDSYNEQFF. In DNA, the CDR3 is TGTGCCAGCAGCCAAGATCAGCGGACTAGCGGGATTGACTCCTACAATGAGCAGTTCTTC.